This TCR beta chain derives from a study of blood T cell repertoires in COVID-19. The wider study: T cells, B-cell-depleted T cells, or PBMCs provided the cDNA or gDNA that served as material.

This clone was seen just once. The CDR3 loop spans 15 amino acids. Germline-derived CDR1 and CDR2 are SGHTS and YDEGEE. The V and J ends lost 2 bases and 6 bases respectively, with 15 bases between them. This table comes from immunoSEQ multiplex PCR, and its TCRdb copy is limited to in-frame clones, with some not included. This sample has around 230,000 clones, with over 70% found just once. Input material: peripheral blood. The source of this sequence is a middle-aged man with acute or convalescent COVID-19. The chain is built from TRBV5-8 and TRBJ1-5; D not resolved. DNA of the CDR3: TGTGCCAGCAGCTTTCTCGGGGTAATCGGTCAGCCCCAGCATTTT. Translating it yields CASSFLGVIGQPQHF.